This T cell receptor (beta chain) was captured by sequencing in a study of T-cell memory formation after mild COVID-19. Deletions cut 1 base from V and 12 bases from J, with 15 bases between. The CDR3 is made up of 12 amino acids. In germline, CDR1 is DFQATT, CDR2 SNEGSKA (reference sequence). One entry per CDR3 protein, called by TCRdb with MiXCR from the 5' RACE reads. The sample contains approximately 490,000 distinct CDR3 sequences, 20% of which appear only once. Sequenced sample: PBMCs or a T cell subset sorted from them (not recorded which). J is TRBJ1-2 and V is TRBV20-1, with D possibly matching TRBD1 (6 bases). This TCR was sampled from an adult woman who had mild COVID-19 (a few samples of this study predate the infection). Cell type and time point are not known. CDR3 sequence: CSARVGTTEHTF. For the CDR3, the DNA is TGCAGTGCTAGAGTCGGGACAACGGAACACACCTTC.